This TCR beta chain comes out of a study of blood T cell repertoires in COVID-19. Sequenced by immunoSEQ multiplex PCR; TCRdb stores in-frame clones only, minus some. The table lists 450,000 or so clones, roughly 88% of them singletons. Participant-given clinical history determined each cohort assignment. The specimen was PBMCs or T cells enriched from blood (not recorded which). This sequence was found in a man between 18 and 29 years old who had recovered from COVID-19.

This CDR3 is CASSTRGLAEAFF. The CDR3 nucleotides are TGTGCCAGCAGCACCCGGGGACTCGCTGAAGCTTTCTTT. J is TRBJ1-1 and V is TRBV3-1 (or the pseudogene TRBV3-2), with D perhaps TRBD1 (5 bases). Germline V gene lookup returns CDR1 LGHDT and CDR2 YNNKEL (reference sequence). This CDR3 comprises 13 residues. Trimming removed 5 bases from V and 6 bases from J, with 13 bases in between.